Listed below are T cell receptor beta chains from one sample, sequenced in a study of CD8 T cells in ankylosing spondylitis. TCRdb redid the calling of the 5' RACE reads with MiXCR, one entry per CDR3 protein. In the table there are under 150,000 distinct CDR3 sequences, roughly a sixth of which are singletons. Material: blood, either unsorted or a sorted T cell fraction (not recorded which). Receptors were obtained from a male donor with ankylosing spondylitis. Both conserved end residues are part of each CDR3. The D gene is left open where the match is weak. Expanded clones are given a class, and other clones once, few, many or no size at all.

-	TRBV27	-	TRBJ1-3	TGTGCCAGCAGTCCCACAGTGGGAAACACCATATATTTT	CASSPTVGNTIYF
TRBD2	TRBV29-1	many	TRBJ2-1	TGCAGCGCAAGCGGGAGCTCCTACAATGAGCAGTTCTTC	CSASGSSYNEQFF
-	TRBV29-1	many	TRBJ2-5	TGCAGCGGAACCCTGAGACAGACCCCCGGGACCCAGTACTTC	CSGTLRQTPGTQYF
TRBD2	TRBV7-9	-	TRBJ2-3	TGTGCCAGCAGCTCTTCTAGCGGGTATAGCACAGATACGCAGTATTTT	CASSSSSGYSTDTQYF
-	TRBV27	many	TRBJ2-3	TGTGCCAGCATGGCTAGCACAGATACGCAGTATTTT	CASMASTDTQYF
TRBD2	TRBV5-1	few	TRBJ2-1	TGCGCCAGCAGCTTATCTCTGAGCGGGAGCTATGAGCAGTTCTTC	CASSLSLSGSYEQFF
TRBD1	TRBV12-3/TRBV12-4	many	TRBJ1-5	TGTGCCAGCAGCGACAGGGGTCAGCCCCAGCATTTT	CASSDRGQPQHF
TRBD1	TRBV20-1	-	TRBJ2-1	TGCAGTGGTTGGGGGACAGGGGACGATGAGCAGTTCTTC	CSGWGTGDDEQFF
-	TRBV21-1	few	TRBJ2-7	TGTGCCAGCAGCAAAGGGAGGGACAGGGAGGCTATAACCTACGAGCAGTACTTC	CASSKGRDREAITYEQYF
-	TRBV14	-	TRBJ2-7	TGTGCCAGCAGCCAAGGTCTGGGGGCCTCCTACGAGCAGTACTTC	CASSQGLGASYEQYF
-	TRBV4-1	many	TRBJ1-1	TGCGCCAGCAGCCAAGCGAGGGGGGTTACTGAAGCTTTCTTT	CASSQARGVTEAFF
-	TRBV29-1	many	TRBJ2-7	TGCAGCGTTGTAGACCAAGGGTCCTCCTACTACGAGCAGTACTTC	CSVVDQGSSYYEQYF
TRBD1	TRBV25-1	-	TRBJ1-4	TGTGCCACCGGACAGGGTAGGAATGAAAAACTGTTTTTT	CATGQGRNEKLFF
TRBD1	TRBV27	few	TRBJ2-7	TGTGCCAGCAGTTTCAGGACAGGGCTGCGGGGACAGTACTTC	CASSFRTGLRGQYF
TRBD2	TRBV3-1	-	TRBJ2-1	TGTGCCAGCAGCCAAGGGTTGGGGCTAGCGGCTTACAATGAGCAGTTCTTC	CASSQGLGLAAYNEQFF
-	TRBV7-3	-	TRBJ1-2	TGTGCCAGCACCTCCTCTCCAGGGAATTTAGATGGCTACACCTTC	CASTSSPGNLDGYTF
-	TRBV10-3	few	TRBJ2-5	TGTGCCATCAGTGATTCGACAGGCCAAGAGACCCAGTACTTC	CAISDSTGQETQYF
-	TRBV19	once	TRBJ2-7	TGTGCCAGTAGTTTGGGACTTCTCAACTACGAGCAGTACTTC	CASSLGLLNYEQYF
TRBD1	TRBV27	-	TRBJ1-5	TGTGCCAGCAGTCACAGGGGTCCGGATCAGCCCCAGCATTTT	CASSHRGPDQPQHF
-	TRBV9	-	TRBJ1-2	TGTGCCAGCAGCCCCTTGGATGGCTACACCTTC	CASSPLDGYTF
-	TRBV14	few	TRBJ1-1	TGTGCCAGCAGCCCTATAAGCGGCACTGAAGCTTTCTTT	CASSPISGTEAFF
-	TRBV4-1	-	TRBJ1-4	TGCGCCAGCAGCCAGCCCCCCGGGGCCGCGGATGAAAAACTGTTTTTT	CASSQPPGAADEKLFF
-	TRBV4-3	-	TRBJ2-2	TGCGCCAGCAGCTCGCGGACCGGGGAGCTGTTTTTT	CASSSRTGELFF
-	TRBV14	-	TRBJ2-1	TGTGCCAGCAGCCAAAGGGGCCTTCCCTCCCCCCTAAATGAGCAGTTCTTC	CASSQRGLPSPLNEQFF
-	TRBV4-1	few	TRBJ1-1	TGCGCCAGCAGCCCGAGACAGCAGAACACTGAAGCTTTCTTT	CASSPRQQNTEAFF
-	TRBV11-2	-	TRBJ2-3	TGTGCCAGCAGCTTAGATCGGGGCGCTAGCACAGATACGCAGTATTTT	CASSLDRGASTDTQYF
-	TRBV29-1	many	TRBJ2-7	TGCAGCGTTGCGGGAGACAGAGGAAAGAACGAGCAGTACTTC	CSVAGDRGKNEQYF
-	TRBV12-3/TRBV12-4	few	TRBJ1-1	TGTGCCAGCAGTTACACTGAAGCTTTCTTT	CASSYTEAFF
TRBD2	TRBV11-1	-	TRBJ2-1	TGTGCCAGCAGCTTCTGGGGGAGGGAAGAGGCAGCCTACAATGAGCAGTTCTTC	CASSFWGREEAAYNEQFF
-	TRBV30	-	TRBJ2-5	TGTGCCTGGGAACTAGCAGGAGAGACCCAGTACTTC	CAWELAGETQYF
TRBD2	TRBV7-8	medium-sized	TRBJ2-7	TGTGCCAGCAGCTCCCCCGGACTAGCGGGAATCAACGAGCAGTACTTC	CASSSPGLAGINEQYF
-	TRBV12-3/TRBV12-4	few	TRBJ1-1	TGTGCCAGCAGTTGGGGTCGGGGCACTGAAGCTTTCTTT	CASSWGRGTEAFF
-	TRBV7-9	few	TRBJ2-7	TGTGCCAGCAGCCCCGAAGCACTCTTCGAGCAGTACTTC	CASSPEALFEQYF
TRBD2	TRBV4-1	-	TRBJ2-7	TGCGCCAGCAGCCAAACTAGCGACCCCTCCTACGAGCAGTACTTC	CASSQTSDPSYEQYF
TRBD1	TRBV27	many	TRBJ2-7	TGTGCCAGCAGTCATAGACAGGGAGATCATCTCGAGCAGTACTTC	CASSHRQGDHLEQYF
-	TRBV7-8	few	TRBJ2-1	TGTGCCAGCAGCTCACTCCCCGGGAGAAATAATGAGCAGTTCTTC	CASSSLPGRNNEQFF
TRBD1	TRBV29-1	few	TRBJ2-7	TGCAGCGTTGAAATGGGACAGGGACTCTACGAGCAGTACTTC	CSVEMGQGLYEQYF
TRBD1	TRBV9	-	TRBJ2-7	TGTGCCAGCACCCCCGGACAGGGGCACGGACCCTACGAGCAGTACTTC	CASTPGQGHGPYEQYF
TRBD2	TRBV6-1	-	TRBJ2-1	TGTGCCAGCAGACCCAGCATGGGGCGGGAGGTAATGGGTAACAATGAGCAGTTCTTC	CASRPSMGREVMGNNEQFF
TRBD1	TRBV27	few	TRBJ1-5	TGTGCCAGCAGTTACACAGGGGGGGTAGGACAGCCCCAGCATTTT	CASSYTGGVGQPQHF
-	TRBV20-1	once	TRBJ2-7	TGCAGTGCTAGAGATCTCCAGGGTCCCAACTACGAGCAGTACTTC	CSARDLQGPNYEQYF
-	TRBV25-1	once	TRBJ1-4	TGTGCCAGCAGTAGAGGGGGTGGTGAAAAACTGTTTTTT	CASSRGGGEKLFF
TRBD1	TRBV9	few	TRBJ2-3	TGTGCCAGCAGCCAACAGGGGGAGAGCACAGATACGCAGTATTTT	CASSQQGESTDTQYF
-	TRBV4-1	few	TRBJ1-5	TGCGCCAGCAGCCAAGGTCTTGGGGAAAGGGAGCCCCAGCATTTT	CASSQGLGEREPQHF
TRBD1	TRBV4-3	-	TRBJ2-4	TGCGCCAGCAGCCAAGGGACAGGGAGGAAAAACATTCAGTACTTC	CASSQGTGRKNIQYF